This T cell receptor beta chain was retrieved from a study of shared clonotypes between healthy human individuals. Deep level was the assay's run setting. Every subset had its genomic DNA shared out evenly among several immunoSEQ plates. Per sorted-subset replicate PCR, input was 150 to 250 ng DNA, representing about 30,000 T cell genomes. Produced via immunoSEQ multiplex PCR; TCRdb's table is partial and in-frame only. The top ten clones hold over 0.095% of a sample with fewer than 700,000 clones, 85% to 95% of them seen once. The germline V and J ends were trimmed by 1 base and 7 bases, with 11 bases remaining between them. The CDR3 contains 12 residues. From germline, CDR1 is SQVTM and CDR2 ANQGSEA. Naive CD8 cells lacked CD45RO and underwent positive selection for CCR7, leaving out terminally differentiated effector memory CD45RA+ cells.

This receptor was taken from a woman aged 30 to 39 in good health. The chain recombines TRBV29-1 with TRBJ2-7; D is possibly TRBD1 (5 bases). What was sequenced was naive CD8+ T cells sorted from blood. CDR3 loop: CSVEGDSLEQYF. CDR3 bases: TGCAGCGTTGAAGGCGACAGTTTAGAGCAGTACTTC.